A single sample is the source of the 18 T cell receptor beta chains below, sequenced in a study of beta chain features in type 1 diabetes. Study-wide results and caveats: Among all four CD4+ subsets, Type 1 diabetes patients had TCRB CDR3s that were moderately but significantly shorter.

Sequenced material consisted of expressed TCRB transcripts (all of the isolated RNA was reverse transcribed). The data were produced by immunoSEQ multiplex PCR, yet TCRdb's version contains in-frame clones alone and is incomplete. The sample has about 41,000 clones, approximately 70% seen once; the top ten hold around 1.7%. No antigens are known for them. The sample was Tregs from blood. The receptors were sampled from a man aged 25-45 years with type 1 diabetes. Some clones in this sample may be carry-over from other donors' samples.

Only a few counts were recorded for this clone. The chain has TRBV5-6 and TRBJ2-7, with D possibly being TRBD2 (5 bases). V lost 2 bases, J lost 5 bases, and 11 bases lay in between. The germline V gene encodes CDR1 SGHDT and CDR2 YYEEEE. This CDR3 region has 13 residues. The chain's CDR3 is CASSLGWRHEQYF. CDR3 DNA sequence: TGTGCCAGCAGCTTAGGTTGGAGGCACGAGCAGTACTTC.

The gene calls are TRBV7-9 and TRBJ1-5, with a weak D call TRBD1 (5 bases). This CDR3 comprises 14 residues. V was pared by 5 bases and J by 7 bases, with 15 bases between. CDR1 is SEHNR, CDR2 FQNEAQ, per germline (reference sequence). Here the CDR3 reads CASSPRGVGQPQHF. CDR3 coding DNA: TGTGCCAGCAGCCCCCGGGGGGTTGGGCAGCCCCAGCATTTT.

This rearrangement joins TRBV6-1 to TRBJ1-1; the D gene is possibly TRBD1 (5 bases). V was shortened by 4 bases and J by 6 bases, with 12 bases between the two germline ends. The CDR3 is made up of 13 amino acids. CDR1 and CDR2 (germline): MNHNS, SASEGT. CDR3 residues: CASSGRQGSEAFF. The CDR3 nucleotides read TGTGCCAGCAGTGGCAGGCAGGGCTCTGAAGCTTTCTTT.

V and J are TRBV4-2 and TRBJ2-2, with TRBD1 as a possible D gene (6 bases). The CDR3 totals 14 residues. CDR1 and CDR2 from the germline V gene are LGHNA and YNFKEQ. V lost 5 bases, J lost 3 bases, and 10 bases lay in between. Here the CDR3 reads CASSLYRDTGELFF. In nucleotides, the CDR3 is TGTGCCAGCAGCTTGTACAGGGACACCGGGGAGCTGTTTTTT.

This clone was seen a single time. The chain joins TRBV2 to TRBJ2-5; possibly TRBD1 for D (6 bases). V lost 7 bases, J lost 1 base, and 10 bases lay in between. This CDR3 has 13 amino acids. Germline CDR1 and CDR2: SNHLY and FYNNEI. The CDR3 DNA is TGTGCCAGCAAAGGACAGCTCCAAGAGACCCAGTACTTC. Protein: CASKGQLQETQYF.

This clone has a handful of counts. The chain carries TRBV7-3 and TRBJ2-3, with a weak D call TRBD2 (6 bases). The V gene's germline CDR1 is SGHTA and CDR2 FQGTGA. The V and J ends lost 1 base and 5 bases respectively, with 19 bases between them. The CDR3 is 17 residues long. The CDR3 coding sequence is TGTGCCAGCAGCTTAAGGAGGGACCCAAGGGGATTAGATACGCAGTATTTT. This encodes CASSLRRDPRGLDTQYF.

V gene TRBV18 combines with J gene TRBJ2-1; D gene ambiguous. Trimming removed 5 bases at V and 4 bases at J, with 9 bases between. The CDR3 runs to 13 residues. Germline CDR1 and CDR2: KGHSH and LQKENI. The CDR3 loop reads CASSTNQYNEQFF. For the CDR3, the DNA is TGTGCCAGCTCAACCAATCAGTACAATGAGCAGTTCTTC.

This clone is a singleton in its sample. The chain uses TRBV5-1 and TRBJ1-1; TRBD1 aligns across 7 bases. With 0 bases clipped from V and 8 bases from J, the junction kept 4 bases outside the gene matches. CDR1 is SGHRS, CDR2 YFSETQ, per germline. This CDR3 comprises 13 residues. CDR3 in amino acids: CASSLAAGGEAFF. CDR3 bases: TGCGCCAGCAGCTTGGCGGCAGGGGGGGAAGCTTTCTTT. Variable domain in full (rest from reference TRBV5-1 and TRBJ1-1): KAGVTQTPRYLIKTRGQQVTLSCSPISGHRSVSWYQQTPGQGLQFLFEYFSETQRNKGNFPGRFSGRQFSNSRSEMNVSTLELGDSALYLCASSLAAGGEAFFGQGTRLTVV.

The chain joins TRBV2 to TRBJ1-6, with D possibly TRBD1 on 6 matching bases. V was clipped by 4 bases and J by 5 bases, with 21 bases between them. CDR1 is SNHLY, CDR2 FYNNEI, per germline. The CDR3 loop spans 18 amino acids. In DNA form, the CDR3 reads TGTGCCAGCAGTGCCCTTTTGAGCTACAGGGATAATAATTCACCCCTCCACTTT. This translates into CASSALLSYRDNNSPLHF.

The J gene is TRBJ2-2, the V gene TRBV6-1, with 8 nucleotides matching TRBD1. Unmatched junction bases numbered 5, after V lost 6 bases and J lost 5 bases. Germline V gene lookup returns CDR1 MNHNS and CDR2 SASEGT. The CDR3 covers 14 residues. The DNA for the CDR3 is TGTGCCAGCAGGCGCGGACAGGGAACCGGGGAGCTGTTTTTT. Its protein product is CASRRGQGTGELFF.

V is TRBV21-1 and J is TRBJ1-5; the D call of TRBD1 is as the table states it, not checked on the DNA. TRBV21-1 is a listed pseudogene. The CDR3 spans 14 residues. The CDR3 DNA reads TGTGCCAGCAGCGCACAGGGTGAGGATCAGCCCCAGCATTTT. Translated: CASSAQGEDQPQHF.

The sample holds a few counts of this clone. The chain is built from TRBV6-6 and TRBJ2-3; possibly TRBD2 for D (6 bases). The CDR3 length is 13 residues. The V gene lost 7 bases and the J gene lost 2 bases, with 10 bases spanning the gap. Germline V CDR1 and CDR2: MNHNY, SVGAGI (reference sequence). CDR3 DNA sequence: TGTGCCAGCACCCGGGACTCCACAGATACGCAGTATTTT. Translation gives CASTRDSTDTQYF.

The chain combines TRBV28 with TRBJ2-7, with 9 bases identical to TRBD1. This CDR3 has 14 residues. Trimming removed 5 bases from V and 3 bases from J; junction bases left unmatched: 5. Germline assignment: CDR1 MDHEN and CDR2 SYDVKM. The CDR3 sequence: CASSRPGQGYEQYF. Written as DNA, the CDR3 is TGTGCCAGCAGTCGGCCGGGACAGGGCTACGAGCAGTACTTC.

The CDR3 is CASSRLHEQYF. For the CDR3, the DNA is TGTGCCAGCAGCCGACTCCACGAGCAGTACTTC. The V gene is TRBV7-3, the J gene TRBJ2-7, with D unclear. V lost 5 bases, J lost 5 bases, and 7 bases lay in between. This CDR3 is built from 11 residues. The germline V gene encodes CDR1 SGHTA and CDR2 FQGTGA. The whole variable domain, filled in from reference TRBV7-3 and TRBJ2-7, reads GAGVSQTPSNKVTEKGKYVELRCDPISGHTALYWYRQSLGQGPEFLIYFQGTGAADDSGLPNDRFFAVRPEGSVSTLKIQRTERGDSAVYLCASSRLHEQYFGPGTRLTVT.

The CDR3 loop is CASSGGLAGNTGELFF. CDR3 in DNA: TGTGCCAGCAGCGGGGGGCTAGCGGGTAATACCGGGGAGCTGTTTTTT. The chain has TRBV7-8 and TRBJ2-2, with 8 bases matching TRBD2. J was trimmed by 5 bases and V by 5 bases; bases with no gene match: 10. Germline V gives CDR1 SGHVS, CDR2 FQNEAQ. The CDR3 is made up of 16 amino acids.

This chain connects TRBV7-2 to TRBJ1-3; 9 positions agree with TRBD1. J gave up 2 bases and V 6 bases, and 5 bases lay outside the gene matches. The CDR3 sequence is 15 residues long. Germline values: CDR1 SGHTA, CDR2 FQGNSA. CDR3 residues: CASRKGTGPGNTIYF. Written as DNA, the CDR3 is TGTGCCAGCAGGAAGGGGACAGGGCCTGGAAACACCATATATTTT.

This clone showed up just a few times. The V and J genes are TRBV5-1 and TRBJ1-5; possible D gene TRBD1, 6 bases. The CDR3 loop spans 15 amino acids. Germline V lookup: CDR1 SGHRS, CDR2 YFSETQ. With 4 bases removed from V and 3 bases from J, the gap between germline ends came to 14 bases. The CDR3 sequence is CASSQTGMNNQPQHF. CDR3 nucleotide sequence: TGCGCCAGCAGCCAAACAGGGATGAACAATCAGCCCCAGCATTTT.

The chain uses TRBV27 and TRBJ2-7, with 11 bases lining up with TRBD2. The germline V gene has CDR1 MNHEY and CDR2 SMNVEV (reference sequence). V was clipped by 5 bases and J by 7 bases; unmatched bases: 13. This CDR3 region has 16 residues. As DNA, the CDR3 is TGTGCCAGCAGTCTACTAGCGGGGGCCCTCAAGGTAGAGCAGTACTTC. Protein product: CASSLLAGALKVEQYF.